This T cell receptor beta chain was found in a study of T cells in Graves' hyperthyroidism and ophthalmopathy. Amplified TCR beta CDR3 regions derived from RNA transcripts. An initial round of RT-PCR targeting the TCR CDR3 relied on the HTBI primer set. In TCRdb, the multiplex PCR reads were re-called with MiXCR into one record per CDR3 protein. The repertoire holds some 420,000 distinct CDR3 sequences, approximately 15% seen once, with 5.3% in the top ten. Diagnoses were established using clinical symptoms, serum thyroxine and TRAb, thyroid ultrasound and orbital computed tomography. Overall study results and limits: Among clonotypes expanded in thyroid above 0.001, most were also found in blood. Ophthalmopathy was predicted by the model a median of about six months ahead of onset.

This clonotype was detected many times. What it recognizes is unknown. This CDR3 is built from 13 residues. Germline values: CDR1 SGHAT, CDR2 FQNNGV. V dropped 5 bases and J dropped 10 bases, with 17 bases sitting between them. Material for sequencing was blood. The source of this sequence is a young woman with Graves' hyperthyroidism. The chain is built from TRBV11-2 and TRBJ1-1; D not resolved. In DNA, the CDR3 is TGTGCCAGCAGCCCCTTCCTGAGGCGGCCAGCTTTCTTT. This gives the protein CASSPFLRRPAFF.